This TCR beta chain was captured by sequencing in a study of T-cell reconstitution after alpha-beta-depleted transplantation in children. The library targeted TCRbeta and was prepared with unique molecular identifiers. Each CDR3 protein is one row after TCRdb ran MiXCR on the PCR reads. The table includes hundreds of thousands of distinct CDR3 sequences, approximately 15% detected once. This CDR3 region has 18 residues. Looked up from germline, CDR1 is SGHAT and CDR2 is FQNNGV. The V end was cut by 4 bases, the J end by 0 bases, with 16 bases between. This clonotype appeared a few times. This sequence joins TRBV11-2 and TRBJ1-6; D gene ambiguous. Sequencing was performed on PBMCs from the stem cell graft donor, taken from the stem cell graft. This clonotype was sampled from a human donor who donated a stem cell graft to a child with acute myeloid leukemia. The CDR3, as DNA: TGTGCCAGCAGCTCGCCTACGGAGGCCAGCTCCTATAATTCACCCCTCCACTTT. This encodes CASSSPTEASSYNSPLHF.